This record looks at one T cell receptor (beta chain) sequence and its context. These data are taken from a study of T cell changes during pregnancy in multiple sclerosis. This table comes from immunoSEQ multiplex PCR, and its TCRdb copy is limited to in-frame clones, with some not included. Counted here are over 100,000 clones, 92% occurring once; the ten biggest clones make up roughly 1.4%. The germline gives CDR1 SNHLY, CDR2 FYNNEI. This CDR3 contains 11 residues. With 7 bases clipped from V and 16 bases from J, the junction kept 7 bases outside the gene matches. V is TRBV2 and J is TRBJ1-4; 9 bases agree with TRBD1. Sequenced here: peripheral blood, sampled in the third trimester of pregnancy. This TCR derives from a female donor with multiple sclerosis, enrolled in a pregnancy study. The CDR3 loop is CASTEGTGRFF. DNA for the CDR3: TGTGCCAGCACCGAGGGGACAGGGCGGTTTTTT.